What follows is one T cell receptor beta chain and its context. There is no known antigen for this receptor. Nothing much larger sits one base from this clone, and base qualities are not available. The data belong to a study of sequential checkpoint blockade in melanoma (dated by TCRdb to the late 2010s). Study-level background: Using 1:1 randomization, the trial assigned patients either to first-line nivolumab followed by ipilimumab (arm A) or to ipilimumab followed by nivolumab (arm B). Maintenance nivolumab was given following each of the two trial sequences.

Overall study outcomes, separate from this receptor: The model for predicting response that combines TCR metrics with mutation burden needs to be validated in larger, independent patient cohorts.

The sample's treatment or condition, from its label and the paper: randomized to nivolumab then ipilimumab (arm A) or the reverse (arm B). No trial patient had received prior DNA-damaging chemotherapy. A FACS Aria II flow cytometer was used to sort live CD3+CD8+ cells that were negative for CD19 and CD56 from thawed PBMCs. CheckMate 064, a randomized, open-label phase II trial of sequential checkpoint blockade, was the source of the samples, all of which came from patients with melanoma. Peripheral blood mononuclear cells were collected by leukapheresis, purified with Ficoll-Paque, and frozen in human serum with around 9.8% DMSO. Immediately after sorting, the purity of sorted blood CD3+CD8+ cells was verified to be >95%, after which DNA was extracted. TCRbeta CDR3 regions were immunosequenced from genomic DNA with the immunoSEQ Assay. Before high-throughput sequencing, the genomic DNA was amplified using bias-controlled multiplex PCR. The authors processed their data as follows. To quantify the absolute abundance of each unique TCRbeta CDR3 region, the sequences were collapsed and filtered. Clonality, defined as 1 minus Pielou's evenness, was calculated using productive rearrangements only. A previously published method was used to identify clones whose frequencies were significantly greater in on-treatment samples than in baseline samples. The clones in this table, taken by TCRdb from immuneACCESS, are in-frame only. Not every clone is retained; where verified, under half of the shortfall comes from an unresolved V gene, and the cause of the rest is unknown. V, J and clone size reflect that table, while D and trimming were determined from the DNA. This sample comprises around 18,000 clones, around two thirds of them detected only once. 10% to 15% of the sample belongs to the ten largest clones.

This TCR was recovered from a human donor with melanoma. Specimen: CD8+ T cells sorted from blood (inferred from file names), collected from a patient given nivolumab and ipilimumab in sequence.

The CDR3 region has the sequence CASSDGLIYNEQFF. The DNA sequence is as follows: TGCGCCAGCAGTGACGGACTTATCTACAATGAGCAGTTCTTC. The chain is assembled from TRBV4-3 and TRBJ2-1; TRBD2 is a possible D gene, resting on 5 matching bases. From cysteine to phenylalanine, the CDR3 is 14 amino acids long. Kept here is only the CDR3 DNA, which spans 42 bases and is read in frame from base 1. The germline V gene specifies LGHNA as CDR1 and YSLEER as CDR2. V lost 6 bases and J lost 3 bases; the stretch between them is 12 bases long.